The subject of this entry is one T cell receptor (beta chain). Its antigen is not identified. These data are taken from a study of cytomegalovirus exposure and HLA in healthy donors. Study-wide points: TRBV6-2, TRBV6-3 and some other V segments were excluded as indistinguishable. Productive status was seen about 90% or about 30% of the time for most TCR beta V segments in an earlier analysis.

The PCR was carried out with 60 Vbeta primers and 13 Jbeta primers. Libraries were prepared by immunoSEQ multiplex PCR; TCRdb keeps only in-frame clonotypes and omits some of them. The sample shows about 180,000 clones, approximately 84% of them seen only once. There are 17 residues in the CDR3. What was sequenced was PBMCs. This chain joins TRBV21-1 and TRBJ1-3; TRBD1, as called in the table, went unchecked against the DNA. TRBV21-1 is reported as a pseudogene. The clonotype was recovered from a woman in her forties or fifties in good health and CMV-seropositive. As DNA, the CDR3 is TGTGCCAGCAGCAAAGAAGGTCACAGGGGTTCTGGAAACACCATATATTTT. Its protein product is CASSKEGHRGSGNTIYF.